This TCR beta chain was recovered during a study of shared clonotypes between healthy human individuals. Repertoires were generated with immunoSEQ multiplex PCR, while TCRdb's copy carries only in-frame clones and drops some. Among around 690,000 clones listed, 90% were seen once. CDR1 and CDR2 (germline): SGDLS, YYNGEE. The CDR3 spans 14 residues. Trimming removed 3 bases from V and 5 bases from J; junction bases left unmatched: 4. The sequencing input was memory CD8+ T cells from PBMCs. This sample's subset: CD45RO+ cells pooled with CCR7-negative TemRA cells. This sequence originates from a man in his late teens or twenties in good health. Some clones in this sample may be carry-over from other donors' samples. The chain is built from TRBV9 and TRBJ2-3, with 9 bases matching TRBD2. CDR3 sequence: CASSEVAGEDTQYF. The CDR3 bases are TGTGCCAGCAGCGAAGTAGCGGGGGAAGATACGCAGTATTTT.